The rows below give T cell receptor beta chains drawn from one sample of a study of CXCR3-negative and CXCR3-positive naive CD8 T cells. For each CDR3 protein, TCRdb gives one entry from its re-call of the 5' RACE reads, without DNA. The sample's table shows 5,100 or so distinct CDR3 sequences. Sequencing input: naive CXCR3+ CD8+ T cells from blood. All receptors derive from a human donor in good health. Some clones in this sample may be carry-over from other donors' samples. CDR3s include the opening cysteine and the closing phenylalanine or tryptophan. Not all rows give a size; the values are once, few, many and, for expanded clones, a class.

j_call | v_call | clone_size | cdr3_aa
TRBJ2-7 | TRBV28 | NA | CASSAGSGRSYEQYF
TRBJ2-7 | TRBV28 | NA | CASSPRGLAGYEQYF
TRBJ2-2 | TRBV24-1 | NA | CATSDLKGLGDTGELFF
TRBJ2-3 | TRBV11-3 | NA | CASSLYGISGLEGDTQYF
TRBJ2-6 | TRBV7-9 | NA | CASSLKWRGAGTHSGANVLTF
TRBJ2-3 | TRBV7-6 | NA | CASSHTSGFTDTQYF
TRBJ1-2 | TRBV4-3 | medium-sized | CASSPGGNYGYTF
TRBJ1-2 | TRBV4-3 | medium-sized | CASSPSVGAYGYTF
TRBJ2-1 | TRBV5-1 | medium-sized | CASSLTSSLVDEQFF
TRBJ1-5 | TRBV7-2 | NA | CASSLTGAGQPQHF
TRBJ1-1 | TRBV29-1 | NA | CSVFRDAEAFF
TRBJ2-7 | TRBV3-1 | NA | CASSHGTAVYEQYF
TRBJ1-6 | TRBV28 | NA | CASSSHSYNSPLHF
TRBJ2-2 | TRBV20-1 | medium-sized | CSAPPPGQRTGELFF
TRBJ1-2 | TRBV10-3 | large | CAISELDLTGTNYGYTF
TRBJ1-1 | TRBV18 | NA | CASSTSAEALF
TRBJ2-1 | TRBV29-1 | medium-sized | CSVQLAGGGEQFF
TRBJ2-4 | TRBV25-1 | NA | CASSSDRGLAKNIQYF
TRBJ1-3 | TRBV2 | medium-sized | CASTSHQENTIYF
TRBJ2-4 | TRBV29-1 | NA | CSVSQGPGPNIQYF
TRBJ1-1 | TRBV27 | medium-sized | CASSFQWNTEAFF
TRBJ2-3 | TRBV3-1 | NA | CASSQAPHPDTQYF